The text below deals with one T cell receptor (beta chain). The study drew participants aged roughly 18 to 95 years from approximately 25 US areas. Two negative PCRs, clearance, or symptom resolution had been documented for recovered Cohort 3 donors. The sample originates from a study of blood T cell repertoires in COVID-19. Study in general: COVID-19 samples from acute and convalescent phases originated in the United States, Italy and Spain. T cells, B-cell-depleted T cells, or PBMCs supplied cDNA or gDNA.

Profiling relied on immunoSEQ multiplex PCR, and the TCRdb table lists in-frame clones only, not all of them. The table lists fewer than 300,000 clones, 85% of them singletons, with roughly 2.6% in the top ten. The receptor comes from a woman aged 50 to 65 who had recovered from COVID-19. The sample taken for sequencing was PBMCs or T cells enriched from blood (not recorded which).

CDR3 DNA: TGTGCCAGTAGTCGGGCGGGACGAGACCAAGAGACCCAGTACTTC. Amino acid sequence: CASSRAGRDQETQYF. The V call is TRBV19, the J call TRBJ2-5, with a possible D match to TRBD2 (6 bases). The germline V gene has CDR1 LNHDA and CDR2 SQIVND (reference sequence). The CDR3 contains 15 residues. V shed 5 bases and J shed 0 bases, with 13 bases lying between them.